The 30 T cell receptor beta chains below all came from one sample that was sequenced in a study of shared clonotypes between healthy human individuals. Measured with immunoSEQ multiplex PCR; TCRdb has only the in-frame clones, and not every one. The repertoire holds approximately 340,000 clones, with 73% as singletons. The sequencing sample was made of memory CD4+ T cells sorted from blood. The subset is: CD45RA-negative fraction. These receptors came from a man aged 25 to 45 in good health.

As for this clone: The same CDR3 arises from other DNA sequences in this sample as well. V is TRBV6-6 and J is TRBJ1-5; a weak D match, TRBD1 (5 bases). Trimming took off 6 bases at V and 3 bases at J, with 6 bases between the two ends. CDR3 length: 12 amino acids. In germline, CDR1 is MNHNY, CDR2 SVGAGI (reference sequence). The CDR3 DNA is TGTGCCAGCAGCAGGGACAATCAGCCCCAGCATTTT. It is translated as CASSRDNQPQHF.

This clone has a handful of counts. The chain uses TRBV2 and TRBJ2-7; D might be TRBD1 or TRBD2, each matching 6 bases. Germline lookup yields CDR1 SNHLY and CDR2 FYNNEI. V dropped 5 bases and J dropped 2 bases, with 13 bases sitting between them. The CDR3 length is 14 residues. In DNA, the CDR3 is TGTGCCAGCAGTAACGAGGGGGGCCCCTACGAGCAGTACTTC. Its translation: CASSNEGGPYEQYF.

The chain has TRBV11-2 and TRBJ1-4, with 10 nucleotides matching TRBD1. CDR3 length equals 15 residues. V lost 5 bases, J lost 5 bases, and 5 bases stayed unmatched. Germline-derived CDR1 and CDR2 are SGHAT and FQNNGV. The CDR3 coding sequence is TGTGCCAGCAGCGTCGACAGGGGGCCGAATGAAAAACTGTTTTTT. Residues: CASSVDRGPNEKLFF.

This chain's CDR3 is CASSLEHPGQPQHF. For the CDR3, the DNA is TGCGCCAGCAGCTTGGAGCACCCAGGACAGCCCCAGCATTTT. The chain uses TRBV5-1 and TRBJ1-5, with D unclear. The CDR3 totals 14 residues. The V and J ends lost 0 bases and 7 bases respectively, with 11 bases between them. Germline V gene lookup returns CDR1 SGHRS and CDR2 YFSETQ.

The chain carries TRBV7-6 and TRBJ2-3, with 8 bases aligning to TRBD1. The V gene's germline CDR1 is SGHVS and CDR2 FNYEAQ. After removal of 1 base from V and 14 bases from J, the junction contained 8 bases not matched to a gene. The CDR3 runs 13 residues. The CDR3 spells CASSLGTGGVRYF. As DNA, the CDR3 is TGTGCCAGCAGCTTAGGCACAGGGGGAGTGCGGTATTTT.

For the CDR3, the DNA is TGTGCCAGCAGCTCCGGGGCCGGCCCCTACGAGCAGTACTTC. The encoded protein is CASSSGAGPYEQYF. The chain joins TRBV7-2 to TRBJ2-7, with D perhaps given as TRBD1 or TRBD2 (5 bases each). Germline V gives CDR1 SGHTA, CDR2 FQGNSA. CDR3 length: 14 residues. V lost 4 bases and J 2 bases, leaving 12 bases between the germline ends.

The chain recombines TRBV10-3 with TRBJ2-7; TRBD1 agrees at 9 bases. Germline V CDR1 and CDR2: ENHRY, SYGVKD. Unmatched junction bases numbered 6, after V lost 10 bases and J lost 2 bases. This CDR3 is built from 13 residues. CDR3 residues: CATRGTGPYEQYF. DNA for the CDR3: TGTGCCACTCGTGGGACAGGGCCCTACGAGCAGTACTTC.

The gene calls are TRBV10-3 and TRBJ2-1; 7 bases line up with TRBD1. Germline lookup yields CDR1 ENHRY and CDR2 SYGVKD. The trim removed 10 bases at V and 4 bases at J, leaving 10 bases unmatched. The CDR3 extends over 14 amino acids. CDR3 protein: CATQPGQPYNEQFF. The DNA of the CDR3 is TGTGCCACGCAACCGGGACAGCCTTACAATGAGCAGTTCTTC.

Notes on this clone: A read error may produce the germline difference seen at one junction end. The CDR3 sequence is CASSLGSGYKETQYF. The DNA of the CDR3 is TGTGCTAGCAGCTTAGGGAGTGGCTACAAAGAGACCCAGTACTTC. V is TRBV7-7 and J is TRBJ2-5, with D possibly matching TRBD2 (5 bases). The CDR3 totals 15 residues. Germline lookup yields CDR1 SSHAT and CDR2 FNYEAQ (reference sequence).

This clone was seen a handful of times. CDR3 amino acids: CSARDGQPQHF. Written as DNA, the CDR3 is TGCAGTGCGAGGGACGGTCAGCCCCAGCATTTT. This chain connects TRBV20-1 to TRBJ1-5; D might be TRBD1 (5 bases). V gave up 6 bases and J gave up 6 bases, with 9 bases separating them. Germline CDR1 and CDR2: DFQATT and SNEGSKA (reference sequence). This CDR3 comprises 11 residues.

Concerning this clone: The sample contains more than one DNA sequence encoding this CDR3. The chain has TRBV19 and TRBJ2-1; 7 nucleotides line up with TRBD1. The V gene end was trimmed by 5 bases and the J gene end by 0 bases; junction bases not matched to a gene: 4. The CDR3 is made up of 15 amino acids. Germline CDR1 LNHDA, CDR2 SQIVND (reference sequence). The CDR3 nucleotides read TGTGCCAGTAGTTCGGACAGGAGCTCCTACAATGAGCAGTTCTTC. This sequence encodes CASSSDRSSYNEQFF.

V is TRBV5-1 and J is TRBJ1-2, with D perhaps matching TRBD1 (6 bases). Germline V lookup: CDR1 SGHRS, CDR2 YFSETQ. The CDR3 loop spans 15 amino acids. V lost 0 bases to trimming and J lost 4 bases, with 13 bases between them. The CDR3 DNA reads TGCGCCAGCAGCTTGGTTTCAGGGGATACCTATGGCTACACCTTC. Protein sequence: CASSLVSGDTYGYTF.

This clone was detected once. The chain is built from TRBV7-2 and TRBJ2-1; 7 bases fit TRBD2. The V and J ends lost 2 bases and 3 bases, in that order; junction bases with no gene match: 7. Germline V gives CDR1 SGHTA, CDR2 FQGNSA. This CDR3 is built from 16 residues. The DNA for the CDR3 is TGTGCCAGCAGCTTACAAAGCGGGGCCCACTACAATGAGCAGTTCTTC. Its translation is CASSLQSGAHYNEQFF. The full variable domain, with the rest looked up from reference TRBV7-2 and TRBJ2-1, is GAGVSQSPSNKVTEKGKDVELRCDPISGHTALYWYRQSLGQGLEFLIYFQGNSAPDKSGLPSDRFSAERTGGSVSTLTIQRTQQEDSAVYLCASSLQSGAHYNEQFFGPGTRLTVL.

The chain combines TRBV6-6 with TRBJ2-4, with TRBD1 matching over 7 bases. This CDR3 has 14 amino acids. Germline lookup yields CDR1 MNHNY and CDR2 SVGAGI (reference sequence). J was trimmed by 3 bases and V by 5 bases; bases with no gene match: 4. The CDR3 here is CASSQGQDKNIQYF. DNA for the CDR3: TGTGCCAGCAGTCAAGGACAGGACAAAAACATTCAGTACTTC.

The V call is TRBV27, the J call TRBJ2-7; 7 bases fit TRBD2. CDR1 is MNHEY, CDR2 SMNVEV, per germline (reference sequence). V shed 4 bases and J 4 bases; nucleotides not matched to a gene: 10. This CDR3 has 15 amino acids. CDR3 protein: CASSSWASGRYEQYF. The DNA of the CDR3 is TGTGCCAGCAGTTCGTGGGCTAGCGGACGATACGAGCAGTACTTC.

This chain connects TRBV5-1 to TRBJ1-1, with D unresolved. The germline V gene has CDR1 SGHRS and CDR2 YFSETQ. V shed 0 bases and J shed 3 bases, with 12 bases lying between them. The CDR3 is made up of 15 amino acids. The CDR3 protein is CASSLAGPADTEAFF. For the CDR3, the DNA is TGCGCCAGCAGCTTGGCTGGCCCCGCGGACACTGAAGCTTTCTTT.

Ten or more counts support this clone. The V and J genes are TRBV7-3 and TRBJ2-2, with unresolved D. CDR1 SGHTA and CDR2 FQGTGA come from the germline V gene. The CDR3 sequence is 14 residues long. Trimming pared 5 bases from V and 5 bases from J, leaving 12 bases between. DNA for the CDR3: TGTGCCAGCAGCCCGGGTGATGGAACCGGGGAGCTGTTTTTT. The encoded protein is CASSPGDGTGELFF.

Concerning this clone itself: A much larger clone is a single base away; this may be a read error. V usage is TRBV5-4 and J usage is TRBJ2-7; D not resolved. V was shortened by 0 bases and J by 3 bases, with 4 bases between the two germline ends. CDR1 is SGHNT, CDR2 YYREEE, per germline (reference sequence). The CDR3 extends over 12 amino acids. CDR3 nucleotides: TGTGCCAGCAGCTTGGACATCTACGAGCAGTACTTC. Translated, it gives CASSLDIYEQYF.

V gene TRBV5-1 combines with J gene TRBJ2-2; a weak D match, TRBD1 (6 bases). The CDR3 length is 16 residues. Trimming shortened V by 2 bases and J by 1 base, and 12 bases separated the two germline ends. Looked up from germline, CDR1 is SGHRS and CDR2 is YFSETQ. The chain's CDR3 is CASSFTGTLNTGELFF. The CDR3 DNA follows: TGCGCCAGCAGCTTCACCGGGACATTGAACACCGGGGAGCTGTTTTTT.

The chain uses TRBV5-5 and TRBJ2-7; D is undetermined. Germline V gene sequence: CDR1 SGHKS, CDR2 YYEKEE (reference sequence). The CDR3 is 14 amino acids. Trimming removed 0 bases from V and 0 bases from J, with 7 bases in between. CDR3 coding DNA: TGTGCCAGCAGCTTGGGTAGTGTCTCCTACGAGCAGTACTTC. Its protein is CASSLGSVSYEQYF.

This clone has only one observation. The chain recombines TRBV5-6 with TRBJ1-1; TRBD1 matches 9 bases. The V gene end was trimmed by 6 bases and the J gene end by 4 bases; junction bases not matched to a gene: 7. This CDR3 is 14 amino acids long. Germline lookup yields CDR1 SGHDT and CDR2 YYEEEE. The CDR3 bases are TGTGCCAGCACCCCTGGACAGGGGACCACTGAAGCTTTCTTT. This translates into CASTPGQGTTEAFF.

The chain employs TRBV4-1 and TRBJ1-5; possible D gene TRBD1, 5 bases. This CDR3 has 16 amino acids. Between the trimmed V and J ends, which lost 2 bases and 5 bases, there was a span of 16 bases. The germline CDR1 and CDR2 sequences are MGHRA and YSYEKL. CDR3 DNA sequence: TGCGCCAGCAGCCAACTCGCAGGGTCAGAGGATCAGCCCCAGCATTTT. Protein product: CASSQLAGSEDQPQHF.

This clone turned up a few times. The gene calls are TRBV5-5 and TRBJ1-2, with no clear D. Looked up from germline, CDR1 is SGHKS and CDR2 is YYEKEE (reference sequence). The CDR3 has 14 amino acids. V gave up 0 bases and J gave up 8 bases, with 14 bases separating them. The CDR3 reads CASSLGTPGSGYTF. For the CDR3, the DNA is TGTGCCAGCAGCTTGGGGACCCCTGGGTCCGGCTACACCTTC.

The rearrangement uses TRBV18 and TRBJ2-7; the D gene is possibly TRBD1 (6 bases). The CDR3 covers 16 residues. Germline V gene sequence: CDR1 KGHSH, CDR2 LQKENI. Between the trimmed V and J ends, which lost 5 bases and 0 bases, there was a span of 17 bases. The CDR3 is CASSAKTGTYSYEQYF. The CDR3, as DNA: TGTGCCAGCTCAGCCAAGACCGGGACATACTCCTACGAGCAGTACTTC.

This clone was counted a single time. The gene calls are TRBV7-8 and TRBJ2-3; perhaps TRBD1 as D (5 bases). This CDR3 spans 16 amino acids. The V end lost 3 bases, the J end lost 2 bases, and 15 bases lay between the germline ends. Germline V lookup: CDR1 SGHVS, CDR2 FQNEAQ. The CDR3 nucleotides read TGTGCCAGCAGCTTGGGGCGCGGTCGGCTCACAGATACGCAGTATTTT. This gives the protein CASSLGRGRLTDTQYF. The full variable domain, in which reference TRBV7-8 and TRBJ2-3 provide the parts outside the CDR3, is GAGVSQSPRYKVAKRGQDVALRCDPISGHVSLFWYQQALGQGPEFLTYFQNEAQLDKSGLPSDRFFAERPEGSVSTLKIQRTQQEDSAVYLCASSLGRGRLTDTQYFGPGTRLTVL.

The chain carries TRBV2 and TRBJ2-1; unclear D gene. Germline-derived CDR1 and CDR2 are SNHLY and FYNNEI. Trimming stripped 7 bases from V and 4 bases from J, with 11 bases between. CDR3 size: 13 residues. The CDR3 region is CASTPDQYNEQFF. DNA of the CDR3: TGTGCCAGCACACCGGACCAGTACAATGAGCAGTTCTTC. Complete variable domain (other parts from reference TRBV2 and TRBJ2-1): EPEVTQTPSHQVTQMGQEVILRCVPISNHLYFYWYRQILGQKVEFLVSFYNNEISEKSEIFDDQFSVERPDGSNFTLKIRSTKLEDSAMYFCASTPDQYNEQFFGPGTRLTVL.

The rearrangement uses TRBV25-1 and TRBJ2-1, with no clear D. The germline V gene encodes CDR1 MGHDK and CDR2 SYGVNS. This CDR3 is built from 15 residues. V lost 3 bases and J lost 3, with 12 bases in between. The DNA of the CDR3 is TGTGCCAGCAGTGACCCAGACGGAATCTACAATGAGCAGTTCTTC. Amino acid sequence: CASSDPDGIYNEQFF. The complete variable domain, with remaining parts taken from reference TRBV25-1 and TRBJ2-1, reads EADIYQTPRYLVIGTGKKITLECSQTMGHDKMYWYQQDPGMELHLIHYSYGVNSTEKGDLSSESTVSRIRTEHFPLTLESARPSHTSQYLCASSDPDGIYNEQFFGPGTRLTVL.

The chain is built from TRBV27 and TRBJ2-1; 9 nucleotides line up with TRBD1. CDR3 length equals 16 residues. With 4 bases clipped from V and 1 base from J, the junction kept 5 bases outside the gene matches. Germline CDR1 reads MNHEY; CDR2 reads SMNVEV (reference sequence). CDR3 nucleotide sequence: TGTGCCAGCAGTTCAGGAGGACAGGGGTCCTACAATGAGCAGTTCTTC. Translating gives CASSSGGQGSYNEQFF.

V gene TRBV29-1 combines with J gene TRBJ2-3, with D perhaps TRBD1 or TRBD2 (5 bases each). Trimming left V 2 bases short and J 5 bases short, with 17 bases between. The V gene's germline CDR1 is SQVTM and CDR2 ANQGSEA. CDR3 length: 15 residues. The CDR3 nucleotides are TGCAGCGTTGAAACCGCCAGCGGAAGGGGAGATACGCAGTATTTT. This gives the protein CSVETASGRGDTQYF.

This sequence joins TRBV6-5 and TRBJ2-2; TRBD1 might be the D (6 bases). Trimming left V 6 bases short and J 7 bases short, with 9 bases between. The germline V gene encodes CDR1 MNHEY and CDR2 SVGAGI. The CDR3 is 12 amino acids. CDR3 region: CASSRGIGELFF. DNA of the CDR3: TGTGCCAGCAGCAGGGGTATCGGGGAGCTGTTTTTT.